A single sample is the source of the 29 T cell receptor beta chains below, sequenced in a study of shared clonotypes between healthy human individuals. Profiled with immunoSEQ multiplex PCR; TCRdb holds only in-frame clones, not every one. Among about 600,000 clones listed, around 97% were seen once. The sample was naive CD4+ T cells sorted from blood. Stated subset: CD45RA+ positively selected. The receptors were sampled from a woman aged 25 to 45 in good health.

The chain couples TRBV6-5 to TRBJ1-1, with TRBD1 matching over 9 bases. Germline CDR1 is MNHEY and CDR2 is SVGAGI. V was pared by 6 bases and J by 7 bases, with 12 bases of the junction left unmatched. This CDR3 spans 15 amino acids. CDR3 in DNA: TGTGCCAGCAGGCTGGGTGGGACAGGGAATGGTGAAGCTTTCTTT. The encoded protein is CASRLGGTGNGEAFF.

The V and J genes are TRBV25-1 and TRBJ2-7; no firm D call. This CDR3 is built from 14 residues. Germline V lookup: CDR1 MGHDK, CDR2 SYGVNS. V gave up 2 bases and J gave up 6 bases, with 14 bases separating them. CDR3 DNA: TGTGCCAGCAGTGAAGATCTGCCCCGCCTCGAGCAGTACTTC. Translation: CASSEDLPRLEQYF.

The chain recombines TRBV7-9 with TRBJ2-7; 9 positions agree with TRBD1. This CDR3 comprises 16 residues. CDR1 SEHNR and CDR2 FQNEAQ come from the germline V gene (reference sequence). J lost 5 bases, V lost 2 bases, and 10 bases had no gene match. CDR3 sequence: CASSLTGTGSFDEQYF. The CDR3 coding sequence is TGTGCCAGCAGCTTAACCGGGACAGGGTCTTTTGACGAGCAGTACTTC.

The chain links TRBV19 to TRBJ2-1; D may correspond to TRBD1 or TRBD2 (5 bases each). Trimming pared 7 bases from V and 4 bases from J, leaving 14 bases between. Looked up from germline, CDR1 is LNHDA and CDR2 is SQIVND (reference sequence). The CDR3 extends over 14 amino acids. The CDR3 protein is CASKRGTTYNEQFF. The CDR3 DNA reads TGTGCCAGTAAACGTGGGACGACGTACAATGAGCAGTTCTTC.

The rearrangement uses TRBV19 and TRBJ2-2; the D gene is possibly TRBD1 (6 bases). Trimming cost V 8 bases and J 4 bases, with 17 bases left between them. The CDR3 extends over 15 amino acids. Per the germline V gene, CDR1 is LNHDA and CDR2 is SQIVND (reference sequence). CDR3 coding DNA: TGTGCCAGTGCATTACAGGGTGCGGGCACCGGGGAGCTGTTTTTT. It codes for CASALQGAGTGELFF.

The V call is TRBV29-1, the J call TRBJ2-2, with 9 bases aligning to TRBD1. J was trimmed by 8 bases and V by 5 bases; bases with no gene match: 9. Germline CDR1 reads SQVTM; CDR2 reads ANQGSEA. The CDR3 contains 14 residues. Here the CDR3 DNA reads TGCAGCGTTCGGACCGGGACAGGGCGAGGGGAGCTGTTTTTT. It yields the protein CSVRTGTGRGELFF.

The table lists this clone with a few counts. The CDR3 DNA sequence: TGCGCCAGCAGCAATGGGGGCGAGCAGTACTTC. It encodes CASSNGGEQYF. V usage is TRBV4-1 and J usage is TRBJ2-7; either TRBD1 or TRBD2 may fit D (5 bases each). The V end lost 5 bases, the J end lost 6 bases, and 8 bases lay between the germline ends. The CDR3 is 11 residues long. Germline CDR1 MGHRA, CDR2 YSYEKL.

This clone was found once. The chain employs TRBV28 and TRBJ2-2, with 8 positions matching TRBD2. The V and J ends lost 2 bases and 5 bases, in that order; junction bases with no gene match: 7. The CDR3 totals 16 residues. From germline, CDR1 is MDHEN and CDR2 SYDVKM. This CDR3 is CASSLPSGRGTGELFF. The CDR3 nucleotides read TGTGCCAGCAGTTTACCCAGCGGGAGAGGGACCGGGGAGCTGTTTTTT.

CDR3 DNA sequence: TGTGCCAGCAGCTTTTCCGTAACCCGATACGAGCAGTACTTC. Protein sequence: CASSFSVTRYEQYF. The V and J genes are TRBV7-2 and TRBJ2-7; no clear D. The CDR3 consists of 14 residues. Germline CDR1 is SGHTA and CDR2 is FQGNSA. Trimming shortened V by 3 bases and J by 4 bases, and 13 bases separated the two germline ends.

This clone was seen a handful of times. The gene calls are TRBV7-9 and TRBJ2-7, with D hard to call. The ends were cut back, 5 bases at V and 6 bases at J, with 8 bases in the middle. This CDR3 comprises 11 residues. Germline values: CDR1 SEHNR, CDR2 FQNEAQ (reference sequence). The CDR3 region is CASSPHFEQYF. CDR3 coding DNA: TGTGCCAGCAGCCCGCACTTCGAGCAGTACTTC.

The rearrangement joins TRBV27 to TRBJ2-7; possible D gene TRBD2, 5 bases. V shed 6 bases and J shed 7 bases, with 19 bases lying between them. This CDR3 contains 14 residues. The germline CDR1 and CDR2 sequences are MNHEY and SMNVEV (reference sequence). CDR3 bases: TGTGCCAGCAGGAGCGGAGCCCCCCTAAGGGAGCAGTACTTC. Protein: CASRSGAPLREQYF.

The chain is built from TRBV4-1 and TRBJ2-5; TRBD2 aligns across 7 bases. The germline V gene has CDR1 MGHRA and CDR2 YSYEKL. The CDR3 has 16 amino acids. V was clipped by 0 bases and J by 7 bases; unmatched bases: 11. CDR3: CASSQEGGISGGTQYF. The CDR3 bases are TGCGCCAGCAGCCAAGAAGGCGGGATATCGGGAGGGACCCAGTACTTC.

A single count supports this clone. CDR3 sequence reads: CASSSDFRTGKYEQFF. The CDR3 nucleotides read TGTGCCAGCAGTTCCGATTTTAGGACAGGGAAATATGAGCAGTTCTTC. V usage is TRBV7-9 and J usage is TRBJ2-1; 8 bases match TRBD1. CDR1 SEHNR and CDR2 FQNEAQ come from the germline V gene (reference sequence). J gave up 8 bases and V 6 bases, and 15 bases lay outside the gene matches. The CDR3 has 16 residues.

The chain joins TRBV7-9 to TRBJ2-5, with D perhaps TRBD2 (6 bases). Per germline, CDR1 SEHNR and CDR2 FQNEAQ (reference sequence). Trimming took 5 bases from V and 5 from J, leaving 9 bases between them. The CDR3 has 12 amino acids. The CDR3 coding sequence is TGTGCCAGCAGCGTGGGGGGTGAGACCCAGTACTTC. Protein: CASSVGGETQYF.

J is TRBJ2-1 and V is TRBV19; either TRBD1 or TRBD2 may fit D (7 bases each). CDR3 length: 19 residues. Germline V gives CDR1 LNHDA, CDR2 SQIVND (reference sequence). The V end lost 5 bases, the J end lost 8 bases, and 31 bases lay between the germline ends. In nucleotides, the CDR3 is TGTGCCAGTAGTCCGCCCGCGGGAGAGCCCAGGGGGGTCCGCTATGAGCAGTTCTTC. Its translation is CASSPPAGEPRGVRYEQFF.

The DNA for the CDR3 is TGCGCCAGCGAGACCGGGAGGGAGCAGTACTTC. Translated, it gives CASETGREQYF. This chain connects TRBV23-1 to TRBJ2-7; 7 bases align to TRBD2. TRBV23-1 is marked as an open reading frame, function uncertain. The CDR3 has 11 residues. The junction had 5 bases not matched to a gene; V was cut back by 8 bases and J by 7 bases.

The CDR3 coding sequence is TGTGCCAGCAGCCAAGGCGGAGATCAGCCCCAGCATTTT. Translating gives CASSQGGDQPQHF. This chain uses TRBV7-8 with TRBJ1-5; D unclear. The germline gives CDR1 SGHVS, CDR2 FQNEAQ. Trimming cost V 5 bases and J 5 bases, with 10 bases left between them. The CDR3 extends over 13 amino acids.

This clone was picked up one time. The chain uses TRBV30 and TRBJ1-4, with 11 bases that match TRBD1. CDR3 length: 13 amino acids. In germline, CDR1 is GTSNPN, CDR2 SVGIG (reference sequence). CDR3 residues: CAYGQGAFEKLFF. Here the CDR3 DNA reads TGTGCATATGGACAGGGGGCGTTTGAAAAACTGTTTTTT.

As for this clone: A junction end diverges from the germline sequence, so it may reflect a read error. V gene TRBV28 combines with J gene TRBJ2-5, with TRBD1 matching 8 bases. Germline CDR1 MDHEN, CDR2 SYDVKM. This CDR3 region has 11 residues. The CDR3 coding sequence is TGTGCCAGCAGTTTGGGGGACAGGCAGGACTTC. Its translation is CASSLGDRQDF.

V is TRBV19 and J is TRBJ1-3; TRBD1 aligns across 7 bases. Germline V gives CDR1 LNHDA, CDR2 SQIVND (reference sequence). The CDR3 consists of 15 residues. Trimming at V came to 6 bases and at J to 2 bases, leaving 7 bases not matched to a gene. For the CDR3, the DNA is TGTGCCAGTAGACAAGACAGGGTTCCTGGAAACACCATATATTTT. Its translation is CASRQDRVPGNTIYF.

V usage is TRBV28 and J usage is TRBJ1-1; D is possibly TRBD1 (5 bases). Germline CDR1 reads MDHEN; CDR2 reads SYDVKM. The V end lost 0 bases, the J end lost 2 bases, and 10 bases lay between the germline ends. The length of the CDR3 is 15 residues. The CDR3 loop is CASSLWGTGNTEAFF. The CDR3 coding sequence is TGTGCCAGCAGTTTATGGGGGACGGGTAACACTGAAGCTTTCTTT.

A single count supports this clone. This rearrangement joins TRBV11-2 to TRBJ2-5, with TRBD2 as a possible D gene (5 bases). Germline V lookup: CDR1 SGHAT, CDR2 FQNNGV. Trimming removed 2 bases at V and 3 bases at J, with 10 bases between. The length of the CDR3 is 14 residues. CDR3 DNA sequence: TGTGCCAGCAGCTTATGGGTGGGAGAAGAGACCCAGTACTTC. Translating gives CASSLWVGEETQYF.

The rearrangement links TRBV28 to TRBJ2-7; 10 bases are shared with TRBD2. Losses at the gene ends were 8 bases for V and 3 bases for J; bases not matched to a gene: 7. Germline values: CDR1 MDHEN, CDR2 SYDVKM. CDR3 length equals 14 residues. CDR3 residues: CASGASGSVYEQYF. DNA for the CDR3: TGTGCCAGCGGTGCTAGCGGGAGTGTCTACGAGCAGTACTTC.

Here the CDR3 reads CASSETALNQPQHF. The CDR3 DNA follows: TGTGCCAGCAGTGAAACAGCTCTTAATCAGCCCCAGCATTTT. The gene calls are TRBV2 and TRBJ1-5, with unresolved D. Germline lookup yields CDR1 SNHLY and CDR2 FYNNEI. V was shortened by 2 bases and J by 4 bases, with 9 bases between the two germline ends. The CDR3 runs 14 residues.

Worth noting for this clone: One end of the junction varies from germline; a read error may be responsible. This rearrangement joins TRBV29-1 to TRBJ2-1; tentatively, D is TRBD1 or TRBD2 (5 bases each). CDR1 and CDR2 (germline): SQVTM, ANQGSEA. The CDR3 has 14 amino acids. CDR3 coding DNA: TGCAGCGTGGAAGAACTGGGGGTTTACAATGAGCAGTTCTTC. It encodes CSVEELGVYNEQFF.

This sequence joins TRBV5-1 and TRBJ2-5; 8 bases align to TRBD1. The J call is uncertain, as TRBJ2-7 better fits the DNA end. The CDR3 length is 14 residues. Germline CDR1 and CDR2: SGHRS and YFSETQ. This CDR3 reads CASSSGQGRHEQYF. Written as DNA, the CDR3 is TGCGCCAGCAGCTCAGGACAGGGTCGCCACGAGCAGTACTTC.

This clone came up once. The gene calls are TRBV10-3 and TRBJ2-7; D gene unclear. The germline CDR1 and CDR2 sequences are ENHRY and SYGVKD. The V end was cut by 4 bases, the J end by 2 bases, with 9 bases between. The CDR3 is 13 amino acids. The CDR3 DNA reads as TGTGCCATCAGTGGCCGAGAGCCCTACGAGCAGTACTTC. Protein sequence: CAISGREPYEQYF.

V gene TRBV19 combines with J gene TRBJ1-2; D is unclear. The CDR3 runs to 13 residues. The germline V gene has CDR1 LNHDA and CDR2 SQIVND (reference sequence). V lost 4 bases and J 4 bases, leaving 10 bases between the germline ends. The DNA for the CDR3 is TGTGCCAGTAGTAGGGCAGAATCCTATGGCTACACCTTC. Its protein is CASSRAESYGYTF.

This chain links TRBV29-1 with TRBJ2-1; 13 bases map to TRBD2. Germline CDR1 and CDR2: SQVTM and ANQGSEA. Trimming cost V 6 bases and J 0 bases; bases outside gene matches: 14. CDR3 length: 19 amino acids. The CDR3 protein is CSVGAGTSGTPSSYNEQFF. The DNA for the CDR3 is TGCAGCGTGGGGGCCGGGACTAGCGGGACTCCTAGCTCCTACAATGAGCAGTTCTTC.